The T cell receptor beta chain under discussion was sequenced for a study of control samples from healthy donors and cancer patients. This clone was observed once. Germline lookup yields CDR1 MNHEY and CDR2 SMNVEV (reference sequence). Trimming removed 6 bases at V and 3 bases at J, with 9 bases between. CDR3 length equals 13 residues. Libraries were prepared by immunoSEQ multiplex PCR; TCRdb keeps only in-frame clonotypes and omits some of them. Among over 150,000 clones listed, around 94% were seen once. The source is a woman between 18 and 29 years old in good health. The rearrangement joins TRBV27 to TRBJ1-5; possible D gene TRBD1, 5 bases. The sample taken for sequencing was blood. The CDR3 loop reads CASSEGDNQPQHF. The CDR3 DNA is TGTGCCAGCAGCGAAGGGGACAATCAGCCCCAGCATTTT.